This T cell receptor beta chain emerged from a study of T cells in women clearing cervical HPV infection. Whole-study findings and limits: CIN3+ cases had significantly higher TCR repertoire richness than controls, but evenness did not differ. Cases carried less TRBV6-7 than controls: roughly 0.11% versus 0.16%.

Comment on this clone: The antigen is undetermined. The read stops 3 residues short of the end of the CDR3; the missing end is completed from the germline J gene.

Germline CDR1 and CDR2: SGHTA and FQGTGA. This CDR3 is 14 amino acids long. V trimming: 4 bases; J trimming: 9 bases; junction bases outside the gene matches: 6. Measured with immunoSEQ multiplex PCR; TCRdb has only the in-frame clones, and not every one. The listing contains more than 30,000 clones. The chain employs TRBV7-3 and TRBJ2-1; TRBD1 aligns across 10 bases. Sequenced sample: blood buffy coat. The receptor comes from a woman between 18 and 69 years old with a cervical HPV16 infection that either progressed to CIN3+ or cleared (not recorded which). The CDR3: CASSSRQGAGEQFF. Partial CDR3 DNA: TGTGCCAGCAGCTCCCGACAGGGGGCGGGTGAG.